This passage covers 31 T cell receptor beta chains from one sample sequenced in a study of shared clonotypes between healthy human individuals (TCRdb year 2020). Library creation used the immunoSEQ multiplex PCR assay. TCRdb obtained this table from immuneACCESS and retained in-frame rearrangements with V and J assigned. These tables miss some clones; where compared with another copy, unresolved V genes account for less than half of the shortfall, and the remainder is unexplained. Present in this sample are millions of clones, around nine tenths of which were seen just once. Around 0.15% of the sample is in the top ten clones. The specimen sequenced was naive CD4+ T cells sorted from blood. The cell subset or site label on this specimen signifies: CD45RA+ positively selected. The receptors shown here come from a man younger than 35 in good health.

The CDR3 loop is CASSQDPITDTQYF. DNA of the CDR3: TGCGCCAGCAGCCAAGATCCGATAACAGATACGCAGTATTTT. The genes are TRBV4-3 and TRBJ2-3; D not resolved. The V and J ends lost 0 bases and 3 bases respectively, with 7 bases between them. Germline CDR1 LGHNA, CDR2 YSLEER. There are 14 residues in the CDR3.

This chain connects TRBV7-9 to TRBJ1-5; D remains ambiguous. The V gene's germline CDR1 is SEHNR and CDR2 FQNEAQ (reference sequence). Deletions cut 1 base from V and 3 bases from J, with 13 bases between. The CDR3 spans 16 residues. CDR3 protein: CASSLGTSPANQPQHF. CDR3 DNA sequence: TGTGCCAGCAGCTTAGGCACTTCCCCAGCCAATCAGCCCCAGCATTTT.

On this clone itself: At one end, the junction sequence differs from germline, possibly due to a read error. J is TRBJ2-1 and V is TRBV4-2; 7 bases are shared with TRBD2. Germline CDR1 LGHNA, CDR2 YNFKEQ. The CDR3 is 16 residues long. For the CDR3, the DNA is TGTGCCAGCAGTCAAGAGACTAGCTTCCTCTACAATGAGCAGTTCTTC. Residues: CASSQETSFLYNEQFF.

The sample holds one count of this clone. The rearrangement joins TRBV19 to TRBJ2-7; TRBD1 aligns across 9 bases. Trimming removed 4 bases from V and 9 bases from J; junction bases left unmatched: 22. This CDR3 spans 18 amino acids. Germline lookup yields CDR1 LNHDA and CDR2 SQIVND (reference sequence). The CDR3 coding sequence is TGTGCCAGTAGTAATCCCCTCACTACAGGGGGCCTCAACAGCGGGCAGTACTTC. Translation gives CASSNPLTTGGLNSGQYF.

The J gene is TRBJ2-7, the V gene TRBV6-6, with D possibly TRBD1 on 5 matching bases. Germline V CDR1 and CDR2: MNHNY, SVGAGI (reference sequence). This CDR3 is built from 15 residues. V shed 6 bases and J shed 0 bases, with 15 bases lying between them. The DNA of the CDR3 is TGTGCCAGCAGGGAACGAGCAGGGTTCTCCTACGAGCAGTACTTC. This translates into CASRERAGFSYEQYF.

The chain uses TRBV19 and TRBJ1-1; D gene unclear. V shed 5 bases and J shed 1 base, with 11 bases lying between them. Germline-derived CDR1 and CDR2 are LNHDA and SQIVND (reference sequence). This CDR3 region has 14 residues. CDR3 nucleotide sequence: TGTGCCAGTAGTTCATACAGTGCGAACACTGAAGCTTTCTTT. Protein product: CASSSYSANTEAFF.

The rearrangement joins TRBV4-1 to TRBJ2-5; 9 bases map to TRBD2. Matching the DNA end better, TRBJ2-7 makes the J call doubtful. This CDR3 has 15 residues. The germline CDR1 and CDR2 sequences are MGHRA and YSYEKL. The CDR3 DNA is TGCGCCAGCAGCCAGTCTAGCGGGGCAGTCTACGAGCAGTACTTC. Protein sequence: CASSQSSGAVYEQYF.

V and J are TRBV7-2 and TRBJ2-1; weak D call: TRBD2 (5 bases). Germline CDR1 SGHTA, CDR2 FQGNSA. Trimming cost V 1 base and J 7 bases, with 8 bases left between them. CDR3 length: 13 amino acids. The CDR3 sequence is CASSLGGKNEQFF. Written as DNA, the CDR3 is TGTGCCAGCAGCTTAGGAGGGAAAAATGAGCAGTTCTTC.

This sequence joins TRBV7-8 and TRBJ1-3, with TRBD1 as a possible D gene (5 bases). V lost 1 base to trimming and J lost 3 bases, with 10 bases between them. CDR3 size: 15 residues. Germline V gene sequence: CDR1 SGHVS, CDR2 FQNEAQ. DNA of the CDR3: TGTGCCAGCAGCTTAGTAACAGGCGGTGGAAACACCATATATTTT. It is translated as CASSLVTGGGNTIYF.

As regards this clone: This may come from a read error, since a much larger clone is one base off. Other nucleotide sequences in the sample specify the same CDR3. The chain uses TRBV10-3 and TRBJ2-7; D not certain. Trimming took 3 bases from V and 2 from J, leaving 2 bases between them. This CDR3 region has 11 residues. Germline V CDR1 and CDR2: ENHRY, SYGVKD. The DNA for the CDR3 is TGTGCCATCAGTGAAGCCTACGAGCAGTACTTC. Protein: CAISEAYEQYF.

CDR3 amino acids: CASSVSGGRQGGYTF. CDR3 coding DNA: TGTGCCAGCAGCGTTTCAGGGGGCAGGCAGGGTGGCTACACCTTC. The chain couples TRBV28 to TRBJ1-2; TRBD1 matches 8 bases. CDR3 length: 15 amino acids. V trimming: 6 bases; J trimming: 7 bases; junction bases outside the gene matches: 13. Germline V CDR1 and CDR2: MDHEN, SYDVKM.

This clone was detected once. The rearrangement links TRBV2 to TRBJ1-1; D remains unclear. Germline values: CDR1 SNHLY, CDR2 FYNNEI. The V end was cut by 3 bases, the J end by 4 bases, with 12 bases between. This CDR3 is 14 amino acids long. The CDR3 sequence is CASSDGRRATEAFF. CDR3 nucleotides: TGTGCCAGCAGTGACGGGCGAAGGGCCACTGAAGCTTTCTTT.

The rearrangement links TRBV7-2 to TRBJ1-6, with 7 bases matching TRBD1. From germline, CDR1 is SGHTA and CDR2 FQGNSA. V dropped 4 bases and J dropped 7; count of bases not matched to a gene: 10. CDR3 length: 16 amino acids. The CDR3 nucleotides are TGTGCCAGCAGCTCCACTGCCGGGACAGTCAATTCACCCCTCCACTTT. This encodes CASSSTAGTVNSPLHF.

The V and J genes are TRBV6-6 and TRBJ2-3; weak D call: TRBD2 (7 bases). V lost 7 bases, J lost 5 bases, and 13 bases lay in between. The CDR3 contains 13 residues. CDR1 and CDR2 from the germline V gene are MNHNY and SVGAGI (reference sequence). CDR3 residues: CASMGGGIDTQYF. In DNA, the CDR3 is TGTGCCAGCATGGGGGGGGGCATAGATACGCAGTATTTT.

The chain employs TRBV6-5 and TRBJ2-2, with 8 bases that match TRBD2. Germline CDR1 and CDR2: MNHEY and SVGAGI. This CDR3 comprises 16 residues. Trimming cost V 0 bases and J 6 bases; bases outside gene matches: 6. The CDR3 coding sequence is TGTGCCAGCAGTTACTCGAGCGGGGGAGGCGCCGGGGAGCTGTTTTTT. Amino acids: CASSYSSGGGAGELFF.

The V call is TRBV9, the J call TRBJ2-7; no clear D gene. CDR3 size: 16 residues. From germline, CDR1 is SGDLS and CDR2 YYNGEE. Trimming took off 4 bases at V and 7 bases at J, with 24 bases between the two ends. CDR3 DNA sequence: TGTGCCAGCAGCTCACGAGACACCGCTCAGAAGGGAGAGCAGTACTTC. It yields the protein CASSSRDTAQKGEQYF.

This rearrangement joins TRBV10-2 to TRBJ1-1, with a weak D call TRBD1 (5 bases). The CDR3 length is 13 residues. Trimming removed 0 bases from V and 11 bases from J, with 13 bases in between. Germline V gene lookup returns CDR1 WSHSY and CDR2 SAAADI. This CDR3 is CASSESGRMRAFF. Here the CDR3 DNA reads TGCGCCAGCAGTGAGTCGGGGCGAATGCGGGCTTTCTTT.

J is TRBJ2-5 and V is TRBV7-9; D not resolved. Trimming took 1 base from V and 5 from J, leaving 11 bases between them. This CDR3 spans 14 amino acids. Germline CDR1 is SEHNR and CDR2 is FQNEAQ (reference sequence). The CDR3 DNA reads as TGTGCCAGCAGCTTAGGGATATCCTTGGAGACCCAGTACTTC. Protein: CASSLGISLETQYF.

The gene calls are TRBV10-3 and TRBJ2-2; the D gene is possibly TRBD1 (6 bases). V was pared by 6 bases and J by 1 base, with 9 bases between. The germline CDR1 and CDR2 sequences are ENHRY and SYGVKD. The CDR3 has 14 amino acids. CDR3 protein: CAIRKQGNTGELFF. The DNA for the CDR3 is TGTGCCATCAGAAAACAGGGGAACACCGGGGAGCTGTTTTTT.

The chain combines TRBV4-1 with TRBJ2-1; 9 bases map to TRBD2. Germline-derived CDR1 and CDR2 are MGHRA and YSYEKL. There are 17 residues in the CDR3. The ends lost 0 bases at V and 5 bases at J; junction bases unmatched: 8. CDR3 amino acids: CASSQDGGLAGNNEQFF. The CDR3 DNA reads TGCGCCAGCAGCCAAGACGGCGGGCTAGCGGGAAACAATGAGCAGTTCTTC.

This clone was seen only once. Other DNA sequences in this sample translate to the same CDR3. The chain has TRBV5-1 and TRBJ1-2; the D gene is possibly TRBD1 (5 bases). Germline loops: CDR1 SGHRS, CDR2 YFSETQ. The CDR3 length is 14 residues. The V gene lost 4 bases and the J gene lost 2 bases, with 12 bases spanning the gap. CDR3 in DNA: TGCGCCAGCAGCCCTTCCGGGGGAAACTATGGCTACACCTTC. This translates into CASSPSGGNYGYTF.

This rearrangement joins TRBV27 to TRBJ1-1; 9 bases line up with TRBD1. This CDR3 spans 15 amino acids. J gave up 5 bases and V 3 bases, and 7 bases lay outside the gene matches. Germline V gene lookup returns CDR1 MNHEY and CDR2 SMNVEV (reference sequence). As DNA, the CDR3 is TGTGCCAGCAGTTTCTCCGGGACAGGGAGGACTGAAGCTTTCTTT. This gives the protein CASSFSGTGRTEAFF.

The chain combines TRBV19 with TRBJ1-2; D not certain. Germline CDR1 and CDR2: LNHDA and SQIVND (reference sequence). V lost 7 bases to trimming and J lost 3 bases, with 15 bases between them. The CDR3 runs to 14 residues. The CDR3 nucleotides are TGTGCCAGTACCCCGGGCGGAGATTACTATGGCTACACCTTC. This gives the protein CASTPGGDYYGYTF. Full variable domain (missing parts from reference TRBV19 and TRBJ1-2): DGGITQSPKYLFRKEGQNVTLSCEQNLNHDAMYWYRQDPGQGLRLIYYSQIVNDFQKGDIAEGYSVSREKKESFPLTVTSAQKNPTAFYLCASTPGGDYYGYTFGSGTRLTVV.

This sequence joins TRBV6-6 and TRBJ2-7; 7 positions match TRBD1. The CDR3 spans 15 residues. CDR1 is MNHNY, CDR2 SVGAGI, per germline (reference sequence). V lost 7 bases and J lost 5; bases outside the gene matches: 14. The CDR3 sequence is CASNPRTGDFNEQYF. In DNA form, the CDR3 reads TGTGCCAGCAACCCAAGGACAGGTGATTTTAACGAGCAGTACTTC.

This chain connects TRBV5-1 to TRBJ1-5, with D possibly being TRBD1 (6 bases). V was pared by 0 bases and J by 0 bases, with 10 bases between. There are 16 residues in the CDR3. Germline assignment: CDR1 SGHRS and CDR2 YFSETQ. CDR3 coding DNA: TGCGCCAGCAGCTTGGAGGGGGACTATAGCAATCAGCCCCAGCATTTT. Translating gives CASSLEGDYSNQPQHF.

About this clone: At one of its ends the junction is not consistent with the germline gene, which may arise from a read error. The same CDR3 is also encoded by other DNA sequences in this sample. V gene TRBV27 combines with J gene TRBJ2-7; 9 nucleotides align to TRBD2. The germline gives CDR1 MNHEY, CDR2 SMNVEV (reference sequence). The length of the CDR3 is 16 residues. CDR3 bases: TGTGCCAGCAGTGCCACCAGCGGGGGGTTCTACTACGAACAGTACTTC. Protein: CASSATSGGFYYEQYF.

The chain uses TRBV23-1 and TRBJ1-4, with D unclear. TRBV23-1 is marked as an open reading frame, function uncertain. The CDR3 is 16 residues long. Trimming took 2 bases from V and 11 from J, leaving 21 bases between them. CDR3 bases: TGCGCCAGCAGTCAACCCAGGCCCCCCCGAGGGAAGAAACTGTTTTTT. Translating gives CASSQPRPPRGKKLFF.

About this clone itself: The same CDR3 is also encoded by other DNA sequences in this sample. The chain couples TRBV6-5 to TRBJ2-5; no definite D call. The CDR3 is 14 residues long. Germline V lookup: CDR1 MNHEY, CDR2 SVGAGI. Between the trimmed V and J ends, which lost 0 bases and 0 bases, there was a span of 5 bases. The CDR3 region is CASSYSLYQETQYF. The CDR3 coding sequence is TGTGCCAGCAGTTACTCTCTGTACCAAGAGACCCAGTACTTC.

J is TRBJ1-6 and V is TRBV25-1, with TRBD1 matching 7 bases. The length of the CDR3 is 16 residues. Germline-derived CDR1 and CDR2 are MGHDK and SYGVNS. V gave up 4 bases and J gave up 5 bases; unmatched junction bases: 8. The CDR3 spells CASSGYPGTDNSPLHF. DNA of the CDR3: TGTGCCAGCAGTGGCTACCCCGGGACAGATAATTCACCCCTCCACTTT.

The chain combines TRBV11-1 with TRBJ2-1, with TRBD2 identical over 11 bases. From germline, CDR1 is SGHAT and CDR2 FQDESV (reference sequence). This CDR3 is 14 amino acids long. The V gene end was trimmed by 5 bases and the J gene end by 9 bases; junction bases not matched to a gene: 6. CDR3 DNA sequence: TGTGCCAGCAGCCCCGGAACTAGCGGGGGTGAGCAGTTCTTC. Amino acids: CASSPGTSGGEQFF.

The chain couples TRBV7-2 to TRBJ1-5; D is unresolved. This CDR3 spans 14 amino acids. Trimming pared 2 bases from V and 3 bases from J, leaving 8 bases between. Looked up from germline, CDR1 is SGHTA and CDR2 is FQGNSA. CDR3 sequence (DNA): TGTGCCAGCAGCTTAAGGTTGCTCAATCAGCCCCAGCATTTT. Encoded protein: CASSLRLLNQPQHF.